This is a list of T cell receptor beta chains from one sample in a study of blood T cell repertoires in COVID-19. TCRdb keeps only in-frame clones here, not all; method: immunoSEQ multiplex PCR. The repertoire consists of 380,000 or so clones, with roughly 90% occurring once and the leading ten covering over 1%. Sequencing was carried out using peripheral blood. The receptor set was obtained from a man aged 40-55 years with acute or convalescent COVID-19. CDR3s include the opening cysteine and the closing phenylalanine or tryptophan. The D gene is left open where the match is weak. Expanded clones are given a class, and other clones once, few, many or no size at all.

clone_size: -
d_call: TRBD1
j_call: TRBJ1-4
v_call: TRBV9
cdr3_aa: CASSERGQSNEKLFF
cdr3_nt: TGTGCCAGCAGCGAAAGGGGACAGTCTAATGAAAAACTGTTTTTT

clone_size: -
d_call: -
j_call: TRBJ1-3
v_call: TRBV28
cdr3_aa: CASSFGGDGNTIYF
cdr3_nt: TGTGCCAGCAGTTTTGGGGGGGACGGAAACACCATATATTTT

clone_size: -
d_call: TRBD1
j_call: TRBJ2-5
v_call: TRBV2
cdr3_aa: CASSADRVEETQYF
cdr3_nt: TGTGCCAGCAGTGCGGACAGGGTAGAAGAGACCCAGTACTTC

clone_size: -
d_call: TRBD1
j_call: TRBJ2-1
v_call: TRBV28
cdr3_aa: CASSLQGTGYYNEQFF
cdr3_nt: TGTGCCAGCAGTTTACAGGGGACAGGATATTACAATGAGCAGTTCTTC

clone_size: once
d_call: -
j_call: TRBJ1-2
v_call: TRBV20-1
cdr3_aa: CSASGGAYYGYTF
cdr3_nt: TGCAGTGCTAGTGGCGGCGCTTACTATGGCTACACCTTC

clone_size: -
d_call: -
j_call: TRBJ1-5
v_call: TRBV28
cdr3_aa: CASSLWKGRNNQPQHF
cdr3_nt: TGTGCCAGCAGTTTATGGAAGGGGAGGAACAATCAGCCCCAGCATTTT

clone_size: -
d_call: -
j_call: TRBJ1-1
v_call: TRBV7-8
cdr3_aa: CASSLEGMGTEAFF
cdr3_nt: TGTGCCAGCAGCTTAGAGGGGATGGGTACTGAAGCTTTCTTT

clone_size: -
d_call: TRBD1
j_call: TRBJ2-7
v_call: TRBV28
cdr3_aa: CASRYNRGPYEQYF
cdr3_nt: TGTGCCAGCCGCTACAACAGGGGCCCCTACGAGCAGTACTTC

clone_size: -
d_call: TRBD2
j_call: TRBJ2-1
v_call: TRBV9
cdr3_aa: CASSGTSGGNEQFF
cdr3_nt: TGTGCCAGCAGCGGGACTAGCGGGGGCAATGAGCAGTTCTTC

clone_size: -
d_call: TRBD1
j_call: TRBJ2-3
v_call: TRBV7-3
cdr3_aa: CASSFGQGVHTDTQYF
cdr3_nt: TGTGCCAGCAGCTTCGGACAGGGGGTTCACACAGATACGCAGTATTTT

clone_size: -
d_call: -
j_call: TRBJ2-5
v_call: TRBV6-6
cdr3_aa: CASRGTGLQETQYF
cdr3_nt: TGTGCCAGCAGAGGAACAGGATTACAAGAGACCCAGTACTTC

clone_size: few
d_call: TRBD1
j_call: TRBJ2-3
v_call: TRBV7-2
cdr3_aa: CASSSDRGHTDTQYF
cdr3_nt: TGTGCCAGCAGCTCCGACAGGGGTCATACAGATACGCAGTATTTT

clone_size: -
d_call: -
j_call: TRBJ2-7
v_call: TRBV6-5
cdr3_aa: CASSLRYSYEQYF
cdr3_nt: TGTGCCAGCAGTCTCAGGTACTCCTACGAGCAGTACTTC

clone_size: -
d_call: TRBD1
j_call: TRBJ2-7
v_call: TRBV6-1
cdr3_aa: CASSELDRAYEQYF
cdr3_nt: TGTGCCAGCAGTGAATTGGACAGGGCCTACGAGCAGTACTTC

clone_size: -
d_call: -
j_call: TRBJ2-7
v_call: TRBV9
cdr3_aa: CASSTGVSGDEQYF
cdr3_nt: TGTGCCAGCAGCACCGGGGTTAGCGGAGACGAGCAGTACTTC

clone_size: -
d_call: TRBD2
j_call: TRBJ2-5
v_call: TRBV5-6
cdr3_aa: CASSLGSGAWGTQYF
cdr3_nt: TGTGCCAGCAGCTTGGGTAGCGGGGCATGGGGGACCCAGTACTTC

clone_size: -
d_call: -
j_call: TRBJ2-7
v_call: TRBV28
cdr3_aa: CASSSQGREQYF
cdr3_nt: TGTGCCAGCAGTTCTCAGGGCCGCGAGCAGTACTTC

clone_size: once
d_call: -
j_call: TRBJ1-5
v_call: TRBV19
cdr3_aa: CASSTAPGINQPQHF
cdr3_nt: TGTGCCAGTAGTACCGCGCCCGGTATCAATCAGCCCCAGCATTTT

clone_size: -
d_call: -
j_call: TRBJ1-3
v_call: TRBV9
cdr3_aa: CASGDRMENTIYF
cdr3_nt: TGTGCCAGCGGAGACAGGATGGAAAACACCATATATTTT

clone_size: -
d_call: -
j_call: TRBJ2-7
v_call: TRBV7-9
cdr3_aa: CASSSFRDFLVEQYF
cdr3_nt: TGTGCCAGCAGCTCGTTCCGGGACTTTCTCGTCGAGCAGTACTTC

clone_size: -
d_call: -
j_call: TRBJ1-1
v_call: TRBV27
cdr3_aa: CASSARGEAFF
cdr3_nt: TGTGCCAGCAGTGCCAGGGGAGAAGCTTTCTTT

clone_size: -
d_call: TRBD1
j_call: TRBJ2-2
v_call: TRBV5-6
cdr3_aa: CASSYGTGNTGELFF
cdr3_nt: TGTGCCAGCAGCTACGGGACAGGGAACACCGGGGAGCTGTTTTTT

clone_size: -
d_call: -
j_call: TRBJ1-5
v_call: TRBV19
cdr3_aa: CASSIRRGNQPQHF
cdr3_nt: TGTGCCAGTAGTATACGGAGGGGCAATCAGCCCCAGCATTTT

clone_size: -
d_call: -
j_call: TRBJ1-1
v_call: TRBV15
cdr3_aa: CATTRQLNTEAFF
cdr3_nt: TGTGCCACCACCCGACAGCTGAACACTGAAGCTTTCTTT

clone_size: -
d_call: -
j_call: TRBJ1-6
v_call: TRBV3-1/TRBV3-2
cdr3_aa: CASSFGATPDSPLHF
cdr3_nt: TGTGCCAGCAGCTTCGGAGCCACACCCGATTCACCCCTCCACTTT

clone_size: -
d_call: -
j_call: TRBJ2-1
v_call: TRBV11-2
cdr3_aa: CASSVSSRYNEQFF
cdr3_nt: TGTGCCAGCAGCGTAAGCTCTAGATACAATGAGCAGTTCTTC

clone_size: once
d_call: TRBD1
j_call: TRBJ1-2
v_call: TRBV19
cdr3_aa: CASRQPGQAYGYTF
cdr3_nt: TGTGCCAGTAGGCAACCGGGACAGGCCTATGGCTACACCTTC

clone_size: once
d_call: -
j_call: TRBJ2-1
v_call: TRBV11-2
cdr3_aa: CASSLIGRQAYNEQFF
cdr3_nt: TGTGCCAGCAGCTTAATAGGGAGACAGGCGTACAATGAGCAGTTCTTC

clone_size: -
d_call: -
j_call: TRBJ2-2
v_call: TRBV15
cdr3_aa: CATSRDGEHTGELFF
cdr3_nt: TGTGCCACCAGCAGAGATGGAGAACACACCGGGGAGCTGTTTTTT

clone_size: -
d_call: -
j_call: TRBJ2-2
v_call: TRBV28
cdr3_aa: CASNLQGPTGELFF
cdr3_nt: TGTGCCAGCAACCTGCAGGGGCCCACCGGGGAGCTGTTTTTT

clone_size: -
d_call: TRBD1
j_call: TRBJ2-1
v_call: TRBV7-2
cdr3_aa: CASSLAGTGHEQFF
cdr3_nt: TGTGCCAGCAGCCTCGCCGGGACAGGGCATGAGCAGTTCTTC

clone_size: few
d_call: -
j_call: TRBJ2-1
v_call: TRBV5-1
cdr3_aa: CASSPKTGYTRNEQFF
cdr3_nt: TGCGCCAGCAGCCCAAAGACTGGTTATACGCGTAATGAGCAGTTCTTC

clone_size: -
d_call: -
j_call: TRBJ2-2
v_call: TRBV5-4
cdr3_aa: CASSLGSLRDTGELFF
cdr3_nt: TGTGCCAGCAGCTTGGGGTCCCTCCGGGACACCGGGGAGCTGTTTTTT